This T cell receptor beta chain was sequenced for a study of a mutant IDH1 vaccine in newly diagnosed glioma. On the study more broadly: In some groups vaccination began 4-6 weeks post-radiotherapy; others received it with temozolomide. Earlier therapy was either radiotherapy, temozolomide, or both, and most got both.

Time point indicated: week 47, end of study. A single vaccine dose contained 300 ug of mutant IDH1 20-mer peptide, and topical imiquimod was used with it. A remark on this clone: What it binds is not known.

Profiled with immunoSEQ multiplex PCR; TCRdb holds only in-frame clones, not every one. The table lists around 65,000 clones, roughly four fifths of them singletons. CDR3 length: 15 amino acids. Germline V CDR1 and CDR2: SNHLY, FYNNEI. The V gene end was trimmed by 6 bases and the J gene end by 8 bases; junction bases not matched to a gene: 8. This specimen was PBMCs, taken from a glioma patient whose treatment included an IDH1 peptide vaccine. The TCR was taken from a man aged 25-45 years with glioma. The chain combines TRBV2 with TRBJ1-4; TRBD1 aligns across 11 bases. The CDR3 DNA reads as TGTGCCAGCAGACCTACCCGGGACAGGGGGGAAAAACTGTTTTTT. This codes for CASRPTRDRGEKLFF.